This entry features one TCR beta chain sequence. Its antigen is unidentified. TCRdb itself ran the multiplex PCR reads through MiXCR, one entry per CDR3 protein. The repertoire holds roughly 100,000 distinct CDR3 sequences, with approximately 28% as singletons. CDR3 size: 14 residues. Germline loops: CDR1 SGDLS, CDR2 YYNGEE. V gave up 0 bases and J gave up 5 bases, with 11 bases separating them. Samples came from axillary lymph nodes draining the breast cancer. The sample is drawn from a study of breast tumors, draining lymph nodes, adjacent tissues. Findings and limits, study-wide: Compared with lymph nodes, tumors were less diverse; compared with nontumor tissue, more. That most tumor T cells come from lymph nodes remained unproven. Findings are consistent with lymph node origin and intratumoral expansion of most tumor T cells.

The sequenced sample was axillary lymph node tissue. This TCR was recovered from a female donor with breast cancer. Some clones in this sample may be carry-over from other donors' samples. V gene TRBV9 combines with J gene TRBJ2-5; maybe TRBD1 (5 bases). As DNA, the CDR3 is TGTGCCAGCAGCGTAGCAGGGTCCCTGGAGACCCAGTACTTC. Translation gives CASSVAGSLETQYF.